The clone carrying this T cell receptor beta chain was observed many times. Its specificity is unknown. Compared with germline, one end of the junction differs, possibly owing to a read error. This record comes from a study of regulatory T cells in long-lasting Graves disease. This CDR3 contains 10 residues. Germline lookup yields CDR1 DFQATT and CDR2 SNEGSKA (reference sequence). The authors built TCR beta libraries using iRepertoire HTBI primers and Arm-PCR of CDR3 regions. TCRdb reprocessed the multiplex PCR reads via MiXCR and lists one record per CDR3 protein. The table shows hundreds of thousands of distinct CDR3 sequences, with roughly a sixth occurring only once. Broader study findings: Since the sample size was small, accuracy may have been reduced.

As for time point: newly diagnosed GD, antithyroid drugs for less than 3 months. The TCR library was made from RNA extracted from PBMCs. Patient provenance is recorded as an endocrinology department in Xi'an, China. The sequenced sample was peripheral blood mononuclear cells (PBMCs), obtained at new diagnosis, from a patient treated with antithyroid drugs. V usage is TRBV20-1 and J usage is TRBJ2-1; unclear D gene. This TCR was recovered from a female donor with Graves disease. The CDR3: CSAKLNEQFF. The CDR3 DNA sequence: TGCAGCGCTAAACTCAATGAGCAGTTCTTC.